Listed below are T cell receptor beta chains from one sample, sequenced in a study of STAT5B mutations in CD4+ large granular lymphocyte leukemia. The repertoire was sequenced with immunoSEQ multiplex PCR; TCRdb's copy has only in-frame clones and lacks some. The data hold 30,000 or so clones, with approximately 79% observed a single time. Sequenced: CD4+ T cells from blood buffy coats. The receptor set was obtained from a human donor in good health. Each CDR3 is given with its conserved first and last residue.

j_gene	v_gene	CDR3aa
-	TRBV5-1	CASSLAGQFYEQYF
TRBJ2-4	TRBV30	CAWNRGQNIQYF
TRBJ2-5	TRBV11-3	CASSLELAGGETQYF
TRBJ1-5	TRBV28	CASNSQQGGYQPQHF
TRBJ1-2	TRBV5-4	CASSLSIRTGTNYGYTF
TRBJ2-3	TRBV5-1	CASKAGTRTDTQYF
TRBJ2-7	TRBV2	CASQLGYYEQYF
TRBJ2-1	TRBV6-1	CASWGGYNEQFF
TRBJ2-3	TRBV28	CASRGGLSTDTQYF
TRBJ2-2	TRBV15	CATSGTGSPGELFF
TRBJ1-3	TRBV6-1	CASSQALSPTIYF
TRBJ1-4	TRBV5-6	CASSWLRDRWDEKLFF
TRBJ1-2	TRBV10-2	CASSGLDGYTF
TRBJ1-2	TRBV27	CASSLGKVWGWKGYTF
-	TRBV10-3	CALGRGGIYEQYF
TRBJ2-2	TRBV15	CATSSDTGELFF
TRBJ2-2	TRBV19	CASSIKVNTGELFF
TRBJ1-2	TRBV6-6	CASSYSDRPYGYTF
TRBJ1-1	TRBV6-5	CASSYRQGISEAFF
TRBJ2-5	TRBV28	CASRPNRGGETQYF
TRBJ1-6	TRBV6-1	CASSGLDNSPLHF
TRBJ2-1	TRBV19	CASSPWAGTSVFREQFF
TRBJ1-4	TRBV29-1	CSVKNRGGEKLFF
-	TRBV11-2	CASSLKSGRFHEQYF
TRBJ2-7	TRBV7-9	CASSPGTYEQYF
TRBJ2-3	TRBV19	CASSINRQATQYF
TRBJ1-1	TRBV29-1	CSVESRPATEAFF
TRBJ2-7	TRBV7-6	CASTLRGGLAGNEQYF
TRBJ2-1	TRBV4-2	CASSPRADSSYNEQFF
TRBJ1-6	TRBV9	CASSYSGTSSYNSPLHF
TRBJ1-5	TRBV2	CASRTTGMSNQPQHF
TRBJ2-7	TRBV2	CASSPQGGPSYEQYF
TRBJ2-3	TRBV12-5	CASGTGSGVMYF
TRBJ2-7	TRBV6-5	CASSYSSSGSHYEQYF
TRBJ2-7	TRBV15	CATSRESWTGAYEQYF
TRBJ2-2	TRBV15	CATSRYENTGELFF
-	TRBV7-8	CASSLGLADSYEQYF
TRBJ1-5	TRBV21-1	CASTSGENQPQHF
TRBJ2-5	TRBV7-3	CASSLRGETQYF
TRBJ1-5	TRBV19	CASSNIRGHLSSSNQPQHF
TRBJ2-5	TRBV10-3	CAISPRGGQETQYF
TRBJ2-3	TRBV27	CASRPRPRDTQYF
TRBJ2-7	TRBV6-5	CASTGAYEQYF
TRBJ2-3	TRBV2	CASKPLLAQLADTQYF
TRBJ1-2	TRBV14	CASSPWTGPGDYGYTF
TRBJ1-5	TRBV5-8	CASSSPQGSNQPQHF
TRBJ2-7	TRBV9	CASSVRDRVSEQYF
TRBJ1-2	TRBV6-1	CASMSGDDYGYTF
TRBJ2-3	TRBV5-4	CASSLVGSGGAVSDTQYF
TRBJ1-2	TRBV5-1	CASSLEQRANYGYTF